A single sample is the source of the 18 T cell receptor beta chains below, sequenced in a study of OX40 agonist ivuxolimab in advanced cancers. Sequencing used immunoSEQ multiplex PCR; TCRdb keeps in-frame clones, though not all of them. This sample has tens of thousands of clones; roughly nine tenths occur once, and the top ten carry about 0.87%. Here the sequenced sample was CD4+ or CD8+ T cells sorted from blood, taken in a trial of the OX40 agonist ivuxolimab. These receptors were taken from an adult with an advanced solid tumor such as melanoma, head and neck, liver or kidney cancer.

The CDR3 is CASSSGNEKLFF. The CDR3 DNA reads as TGTGCCAGCAGTTCGGGGAATGAAAAACTGTTTTTT. The V call is TRBV6-5, the J call TRBJ1-4; no definite D call. Trimming took 4 bases from V and 5 from J, leaving 5 bases between them. Looked up from germline, CDR1 is MNHEY and CDR2 is SVGAGI. This CDR3 region has 12 residues.

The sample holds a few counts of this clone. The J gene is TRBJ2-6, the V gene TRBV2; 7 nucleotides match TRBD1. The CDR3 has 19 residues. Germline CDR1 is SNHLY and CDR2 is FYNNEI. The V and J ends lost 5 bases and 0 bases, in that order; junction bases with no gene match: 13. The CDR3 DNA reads TGTGCCAGCAGTCTTTTACCGGGACAGATGAGCTCTGGGGCCAACGTCCTGACTTTC. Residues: CASSLLPGQMSSGANVLTF.

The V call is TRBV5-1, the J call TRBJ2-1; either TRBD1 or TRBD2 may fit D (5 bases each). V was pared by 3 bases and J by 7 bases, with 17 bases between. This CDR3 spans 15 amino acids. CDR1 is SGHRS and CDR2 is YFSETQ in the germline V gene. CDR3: CASSSDGTRGNEQFF. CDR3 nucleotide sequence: TGCGCCAGCAGCTCGGATGGGACCCGAGGTAATGAGCAGTTCTTC.

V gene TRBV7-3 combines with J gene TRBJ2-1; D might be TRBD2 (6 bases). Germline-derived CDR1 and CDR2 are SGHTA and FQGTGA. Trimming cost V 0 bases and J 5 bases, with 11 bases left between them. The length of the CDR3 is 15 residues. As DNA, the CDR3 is TGTGCCAGCAGCTTAACGGGGGGAGTCGACAATGAGCAGTTCTTC. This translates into CASSLTGGVDNEQFF.

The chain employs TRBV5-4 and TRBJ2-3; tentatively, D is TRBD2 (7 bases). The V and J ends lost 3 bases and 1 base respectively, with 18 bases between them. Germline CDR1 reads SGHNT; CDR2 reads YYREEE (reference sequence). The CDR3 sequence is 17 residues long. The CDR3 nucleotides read TGTGCCAGCAGCTGGGATCTTGCGGGGGCCCGCACAGATACGCAGTATTTT. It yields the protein CASSWDLAGARTDTQYF.

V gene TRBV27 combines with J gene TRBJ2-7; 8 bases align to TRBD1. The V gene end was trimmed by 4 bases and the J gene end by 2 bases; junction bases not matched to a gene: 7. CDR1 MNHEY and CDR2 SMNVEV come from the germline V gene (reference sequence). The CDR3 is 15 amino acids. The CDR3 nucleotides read TGTGCCAGCAGTTCAACAGGGGGATTCACCTACGAGCAGTACTTC. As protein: CASSSTGGFTYEQYF.

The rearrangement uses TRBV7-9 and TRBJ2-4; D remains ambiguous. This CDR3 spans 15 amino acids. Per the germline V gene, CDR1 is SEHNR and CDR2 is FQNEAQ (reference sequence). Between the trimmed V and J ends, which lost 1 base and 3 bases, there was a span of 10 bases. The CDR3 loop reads CASSLDRVGKNIQYF. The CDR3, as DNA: TGTGCCAGCAGCTTAGATCGGGTCGGCAAAAACATTCAGTACTTC.

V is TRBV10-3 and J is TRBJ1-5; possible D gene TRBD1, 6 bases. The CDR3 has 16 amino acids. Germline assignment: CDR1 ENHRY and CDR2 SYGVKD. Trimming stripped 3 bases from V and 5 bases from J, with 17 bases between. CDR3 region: CAISDPRGGVYQPQHF. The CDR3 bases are TGTGCCATCAGTGATCCCAGGGGAGGTGTTTATCAGCCCCAGCATTTT.

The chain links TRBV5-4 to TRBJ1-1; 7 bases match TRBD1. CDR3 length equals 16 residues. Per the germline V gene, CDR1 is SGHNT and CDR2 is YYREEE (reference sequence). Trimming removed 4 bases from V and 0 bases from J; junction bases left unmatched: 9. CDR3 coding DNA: TGTGCCAGCAGCCCGGCCATGGGACAGATGAACACTGAAGCTTTCTTT. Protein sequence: CASSPAMGQMNTEAFF.

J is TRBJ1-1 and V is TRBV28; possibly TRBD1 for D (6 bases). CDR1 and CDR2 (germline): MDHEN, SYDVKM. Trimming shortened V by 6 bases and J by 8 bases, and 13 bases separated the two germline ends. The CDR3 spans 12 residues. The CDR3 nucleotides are TGTGCCAGCAGCACCGGGACACGGGAAGCTTTCTTT. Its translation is CASSTGTREAFF.

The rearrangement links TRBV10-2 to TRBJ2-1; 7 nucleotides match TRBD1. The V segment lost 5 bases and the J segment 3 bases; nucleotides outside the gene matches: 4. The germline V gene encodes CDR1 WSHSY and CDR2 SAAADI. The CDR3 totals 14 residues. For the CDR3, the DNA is TGCGCCAGCAGTTCAACAGGGGTCTACAATGAGCAGTTCTTC. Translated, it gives CASSSTGVYNEQFF.

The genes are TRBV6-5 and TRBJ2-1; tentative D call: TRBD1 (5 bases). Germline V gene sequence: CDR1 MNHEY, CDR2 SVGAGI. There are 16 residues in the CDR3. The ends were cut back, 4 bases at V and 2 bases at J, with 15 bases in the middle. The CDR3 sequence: CASSSDLVGPYNEQFF. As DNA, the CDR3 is TGTGCCAGCAGTTCCGACTTAGTGGGGCCCTACAATGAGCAGTTCTTC.

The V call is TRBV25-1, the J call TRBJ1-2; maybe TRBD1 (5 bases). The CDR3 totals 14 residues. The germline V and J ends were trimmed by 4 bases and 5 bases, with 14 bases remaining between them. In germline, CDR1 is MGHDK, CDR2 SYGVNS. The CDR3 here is CASSAPGGLYGYTF. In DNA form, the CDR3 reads TGTGCCAGCAGTGCCCCCGGGGGTCTGTATGGCTACACCTTC.

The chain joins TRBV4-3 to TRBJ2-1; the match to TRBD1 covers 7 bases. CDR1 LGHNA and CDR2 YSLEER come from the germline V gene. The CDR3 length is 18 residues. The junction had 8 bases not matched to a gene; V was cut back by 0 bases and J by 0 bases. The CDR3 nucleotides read TGCGCCAGCAGCCAAGATCCCCGACAGGGAAGCTCCTACAATGAGCAGTTCTTC. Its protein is CASSQDPRQGSSYNEQFF.

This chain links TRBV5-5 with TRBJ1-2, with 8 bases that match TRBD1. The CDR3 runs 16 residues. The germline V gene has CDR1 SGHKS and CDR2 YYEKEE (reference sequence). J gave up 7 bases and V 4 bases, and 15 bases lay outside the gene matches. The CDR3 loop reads CASSLQQGQGAGGYTF. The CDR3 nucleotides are TGTGCCAGCAGCCTCCAACAGGGCCAGGGGGCTGGTGGCTACACCTTC.

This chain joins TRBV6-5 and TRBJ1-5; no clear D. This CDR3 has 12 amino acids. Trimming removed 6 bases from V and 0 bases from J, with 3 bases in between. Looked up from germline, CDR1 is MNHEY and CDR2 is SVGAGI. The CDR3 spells CASSHSNQPQHF. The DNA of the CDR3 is TGTGCCAGCAGCCATAGCAATCAGCCCCAGCATTTT.

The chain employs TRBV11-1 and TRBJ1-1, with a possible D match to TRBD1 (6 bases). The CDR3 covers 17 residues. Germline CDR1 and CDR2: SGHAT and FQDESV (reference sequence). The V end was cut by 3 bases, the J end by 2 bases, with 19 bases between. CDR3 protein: CASSFGKGGGPNTEAFF. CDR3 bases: TGTGCCAGCAGCTTCGGGAAAGGCGGGGGCCCCAACACTGAAGCTTTCTTT.

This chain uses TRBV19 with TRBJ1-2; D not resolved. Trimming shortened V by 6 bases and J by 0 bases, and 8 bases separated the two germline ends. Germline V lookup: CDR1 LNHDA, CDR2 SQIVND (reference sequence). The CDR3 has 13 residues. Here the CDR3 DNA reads TGTGCCAGTAGCCAATTAGCTAACTATGGCTACACCTTC. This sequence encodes CASSQLANYGYTF. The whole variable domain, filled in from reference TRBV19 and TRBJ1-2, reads DGGITQSPKYLFRKEGQNVTLSCEQNLNHDAMYWYRQDPGQGLRLIYYSQIVNDFQKGDIAEGYSVSREKKESFPLTVTSAQKNPTAFYLCASSQLANYGYTFGSGTRLTVV.